These 26 T cell receptor beta chains came from one sample sequenced in a study of regulatory and conventional T cells in RAG deficiency. Conventional CD4+ T cells were sorted from blood as CD25-low CD127-high cells. Here immunoSEQ multiplex PCR was the method, and the copy in TCRdb shows in-frame clones only, minus some. The sample lists thousands of clones; around 80% were seen once. The sequencing sample was made of CD4+ effector T cells sorted from blood. The origin of the receptors is a human donor with RAG deficiency presenting as severe combined immunodeficiency.

This chain connects TRBV7-2 to TRBJ2-1; D not certain. Germline V gives CDR1 SGHTA, CDR2 FQGNSA. V dropped 7 bases and J dropped 8 bases, with 15 bases sitting between them. The CDR3 runs to 13 residues. The CDR3 region has the DNA TGTGCCAGCAACTACTACATAGGGCATGAGCAGTTCTTC. It yields the protein CASNYYIGHEQFF.

The chain recombines TRBV29-1 with TRBJ2-7; D may be TRBD1 (6 bases). This CDR3 is 13 amino acids long. CDR1 and CDR2 (germline): SQVTM, ANQGSEA. Trimming shortened V by 4 bases and J by 2 bases, and 12 bases separated the two germline ends. The chain's CDR3 is CSVGQGKTYEQYF. In nucleotides, the CDR3 is TGCAGCGTTGGGCAGGGGAAAACCTACGAGCAGTACTTC.

This clone was detected once. DNA for the CDR3: TGTGCCAGCAGCATCGGATTAGCTACATGGCATCATCAGCCCCAGCATTTT. This codes for CASSIGLATWHHQPQHF. The chain recombines TRBV21-1 with TRBJ1-5. TRBV21-1 is described as a pseudogene. This CDR3 region has 17 residues.

This sequence joins TRBV29-1 and TRBJ2-3, with TRBD1 identical over 8 bases. Germline-derived CDR1 and CDR2 are SQVTM and ANQGSEA. Trimming removed 3 bases from V and 0 bases from J; junction bases left unmatched: 5. The CDR3 is 15 residues long. CDR3 protein: CSVEITGGSTDTQYF. The DNA of the CDR3 is TGCAGCGTTGAGATTACAGGGGGAAGCACAGATACGCAGTATTTT.

This clone was counted a few times. The rearrangement uses TRBV28 and TRBJ1-1; D unresolved. This CDR3 spans 15 amino acids. Trimming took 5 bases from V and 11 from J, leaving 24 bases between them. The germline V gene has CDR1 MDHEN and CDR2 SYDVKM. The CDR3 DNA sequence: TGTGCCAGCAGTCCTCACGTGCCGACCACCGAAACGGCTTTCTTT. Protein product: CASSPHVPTTETAFF.

The chain has TRBV5-4 and TRBJ2-7; unclear D gene. Germline V lookup: CDR1 SGHNT, CDR2 YYREEE (reference sequence). CDR3 length: 17 amino acids. The V end was cut by 4 bases, the J end by 8 bases, with 28 bases between. The CDR3 DNA reads TGTGCCAGCAGCCCATCTACGAGCCCCGGGTTCTTAGTTCAGCAGTACTTC. The encoded protein is CASSPSTSPGFLVQQYF.

The J gene is TRBJ2-5, the V gene TRBV9; D gene ambiguous. CDR1 is SGDLS, CDR2 YYNGEE, per germline. V lost 3 bases and J lost 1, with 10 bases in between. The CDR3 covers 14 residues. The CDR3 nucleotides are TGTGCCAGCAGCGGACACGCCCTCCAAGAGACCCAGTACTTC. As protein: CASSGHALQETQYF.

The CDR3 DNA follows: TGTGCCAGCTCACCCTATAGGGCAGGCTATGGCTACACCTTC. This encodes CASSPYRAGYGYTF. The rearrangement joins TRBV18 to TRBJ1-2; D unclear. V gave up 3 bases and J gave up 4 bases, with 12 bases separating them. The CDR3 sequence is 14 residues long. Germline V gene lookup returns CDR1 KGHSH and CDR2 LQKENI.

The chain joins TRBV9 to TRBJ2-3; no definite D call. The CDR3 is made up of 11 amino acids. Trimming shortened V by 0 bases and J by 4 bases, and 0 bases separated the two germline ends. CDR1 and CDR2 (germline): SGDLS, YYNGEE. CDR3 in DNA: TGTGCCAGCAGCGTAGCAGATACGCAGTATTTT. As protein: CASSVADTQYF. Filled out from reference TRBV9 and TRBJ2-3, the complete variable domain reads DSGVTQTPKHLITATGQRVTLRCSPRSGDLSVYWYQQSLDQGLQFLIQYYNGEERAKGNILERFSAQQFPDLHSELNLSSLELGDSALYFCASSVADTQYFGPGTRLTVL.

V usage is TRBV28 and J usage is TRBJ2-3; maybe TRBD1 (6 bases). CDR1 is MDHEN and CDR2 is SYDVKM in the germline V gene. The CDR3 covers 15 residues. The V end lost 3 bases, the J end lost 6 bases, and 16 bases lay between the germline ends. The CDR3 region is CASSFTGKGSDTQYF. For the CDR3, the DNA is TGTGCCAGCAGTTTCACAGGGAAGGGGTCGGATACGCAGTATTTT.

The chain joins TRBV6-1 to TRBJ2-5, with D maybe TRBD1 (6 bases). Trimming cost V 4 bases and J 2 bases, with 8 bases left between them. This CDR3 contains 13 residues. Per germline, CDR1 MNHNS and CDR2 SASEGT. CDR3 DNA sequence: TGTGCCAGCAGTGTACAGGGACAAGAGACCCAGTACTTC. It specifies CASSVQGQETQYF.

The genes are TRBV5-1 and TRBJ2-3; D uncertain. This CDR3 is 14 amino acids long. CDR1 and CDR2 (germline): SGHRS, YFSETQ. Deletions cut 0 bases from V and 0 bases from J, with 5 bases between. The CDR3 DNA sequence: TGCGCCAGCAGCTTGGCCGATAGCACAGATACGCAGTATTTT. Its translation is CASSLADSTDTQYF.

This chain joins TRBV28 and TRBJ2-5; D is possibly TRBD1 (6 bases). Germline values: CDR1 MDHEN, CDR2 SYDVKM. The CDR3 consists of 15 residues. V lost 4 bases and J 1 base, leaving 13 bases between the germline ends. This chain's CDR3 is CASSSQGKLQETQYF. In nucleotides, the CDR3 is TGTGCCAGCAGTTCACAGGGAAAGCTCCAAGAGACCCAGTACTTC.

The V and J genes are TRBV4-2 and TRBJ2-7, with 9 positions matching TRBD1. This CDR3 has 15 residues. Germline CDR1 is LGHNA and CDR2 is YNFKEQ. V lost 0 bases to trimming and J lost 7 bases; unmatched junction nucleotides: 7. This CDR3 is CASSQDGTGLWEQYF. CDR3 nucleotide sequence: TGTGCCAGCAGCCAAGATGGGACAGGGTTGTGGGAGCAGTACTTC.

This chain connects TRBV7-8 to TRBJ1-2; no firm D call. CDR1 is SGHVS and CDR2 is FQNEAQ in the germline V gene. V shed 2 bases and J shed 4 bases, with 8 bases lying between them. This CDR3 contains 13 residues. This chain's CDR3 is CASSLHPSYGYTF. CDR3 in DNA: TGTGCCAGCAGCTTACATCCAAGCTATGGCTACACCTTC.

This clone was picked up one time. The genes are TRBV28 and TRBJ2-4; TRBD1 agrees at 9 bases. This CDR3 has 14 residues. Germline-derived CDR1 and CDR2 are MDHEN and SYDVKM. V trimming: 3 bases; J trimming: 9 bases; junction bases outside the gene matches: 6. CDR3 nucleotides: TGTGCCAGCAGTTTCTCCGGGACAGGGAGCATTCAGTACTTC. Translation gives CASSFSGTGSIQYF.

J is TRBJ2-3 and V is TRBV4-2; no clear D. The germline V gene has CDR1 LGHNA and CDR2 YNFKEQ. The CDR3 is 15 amino acids. Trimming left V 0 bases short and J 1 base short, with 8 bases between. The CDR3 sequence: CASSQDEWGTDTQYF. In DNA form, the CDR3 reads TGTGCCAGCAGCCAAGATGAATGGGGCACAGATACGCAGTATTTT.

The count of this clone is one. V is TRBV6-9 and J is TRBJ2-7; possibly TRBD1 for D (5 bases). This CDR3 contains 13 residues. CDR1 is MNHGY and CDR2 is SVAAGI in the germline V gene. Trimming removed 6 bases from V and 0 bases from J, with 9 bases in between. The CDR3 nucleotides read TGTGCCAGCAGAACAACAGGCTCCTACGAGCAGTACTTC. Its protein is CASRTTGSYEQYF.

This clone occurred once. The chain has TRBV12-5 and TRBJ2-3; TRBD1 or TRBD2 may be the D gene (5 bases each). This CDR3 spans 18 amino acids. Deletions cut 0 bases from V and 1 base from J, with 17 bases between. The germline CDR1 and CDR2 sequences are LGHNT and FRNRAP. Here the CDR3 DNA reads TGTGCTAGTGGTTTGGTACGGGACGGAAGTTTTCGCACAGATACGCAGTATTTT. Translation gives CASGLVRDGSFRTDTQYF.

This chain links TRBV7-3 with TRBJ2-2; tentatively, D is TRBD1 (6 bases). Trimming stripped 5 bases from V and 4 bases from J, with 14 bases between. The V gene's germline CDR1 is SGHTA and CDR2 FQGTGA. This CDR3 region has 15 residues. Here the CDR3 reads CASSLDRRRTGELFF. The CDR3 DNA reads TGTGCCAGCAGCCTCGACAGGAGGCGCACCGGGGAGCTGTTTTTT.

The gene calls are TRBV28 and TRBJ1-2; D may be TRBD1 (6 bases). This CDR3 spans 16 amino acids. Germline CDR1 and CDR2: MDHEN and SYDVKM. Trimming cost V 3 bases and J 1 base, with 15 bases left between them. CDR3: CASSFTPGGGNYGYTF. The CDR3 DNA reads as TGTGCCAGCAGTTTTACCCCCGGGGGCGGTAACTATGGCTACACCTTC.

The V call is TRBV11-2, the J call TRBJ2-7; 8 nucleotides match TRBD1. The V and J ends lost 3 bases and 3 bases, in that order; junction bases with no gene match: 7. Germline CDR1 SGHAT, CDR2 FQNNGV. The CDR3 has 15 residues. Here the CDR3 reads CASSFRRTGYYEQYF. CDR3 nucleotides: TGTGCCAGCAGCTTTCGCAGGACAGGGTACTACGAGCAGTACTTC. Full variable domain (rest looked up from reference TRBV11-2 and TRBJ2-7): EAGVAQSPRYKIIEKRQSVAFWCNPISGHATLYWYQQILGQGPKLLIQFQNNGVVDDSQLPKDRFSAERLKGVDSTLKIQPAKLEDSAVYLCASSFRRTGYYEQYFGPGTRLTVT.

The rearrangement uses TRBV14 and TRBJ2-5, with D possibly called TRBD1 or TRBD2 (6 bases each). This CDR3 is built from 16 residues. With 1 base removed from V and 1 base from J, the gap between germline ends came to 13 bases. In germline, CDR1 is SGHDN, CDR2 FVKESK. CDR3 sequence reads: CASSQGAGHLQETQYF. The CDR3 bases are TGTGCCAGCAGCCAAGGTGCGGGACACCTCCAAGAGACCCAGTACTTC.

The chain uses TRBV6-5 and TRBJ1-1; a possible D gene is TRBD1 (5 bases). This CDR3 spans 15 amino acids. V was shortened by 4 bases and J by 5 bases, with 17 bases between the two germline ends. In germline, CDR1 is MNHEY, CDR2 SVGAGI. CDR3 residues: CASSFSGRGGTEAFF. CDR3 sequence (DNA): TGTGCCAGCAGTTTCTCCGGGAGGGGTGGAACTGAAGCTTTCTTT.

This chain connects TRBV5-1 to TRBJ2-4; the D is unclear. Trimming pared 0 bases from V and 0 bases from J, leaving 7 bases between. This CDR3 is 15 amino acids long. Germline V gene lookup returns CDR1 SGHRS and CDR2 YFSETQ. CDR3 sequence (DNA): TGCGCCAGCAGCTTGGGATTGCTAGCCAAAAACATTCAGTACTTC. Translation: CASSLGLLAKNIQYF.

This clone was seen once. The genes are TRBV15 and TRBJ2-2; the D is unclear. V lost 5 bases to trimming and J lost 4 bases, with 11 bases between them. The CDR3 has 14 amino acids. Germline lookup yields CDR1 LNHNV and CDR2 YYDKDF (reference sequence). The CDR3 DNA reads as TGTGCCACCAGCCGTTCTTGGCTCACCGGGGAGCTGTTTTTT. It translates to CATSRSWLTGELFF.